This is a list of T cell receptor beta chains from one sample in a study of blood T cell repertoires in COVID-19. TCRdb keeps only in-frame clones here, not all; method: immunoSEQ multiplex PCR. Of roughly 81,000 clones in the sample, around 87% were seen once. The sample taken for sequencing was peripheral blood. The receptors originated from a man between 40 and 49 years old with acute or convalescent COVID-19. CDR3s include the opening cysteine and the closing phenylalanine or tryptophan. Fields, in order: V gene, clone size, J gene, D gene, CDR3 DNA, CDR3 protein. The D gene is left open where the match is weak. Rows may omit the clone size; those that give it use once, few, many or a size class.

TRBV9,NA,TRBJ2-1,TRBD2,TGTGCCAGCAGCTCCCCCCCAGCGGGGGTGAGAAACTACAATGAGCAGTTCTTC,CASSSPPAGVRNYNEQFF
TRBV15,NA,TRBJ1-1,TRBD1,TGTGCCACCAGCAGATCCTTCGGACAGGGGGCCAACAGGAAGGTTAACACTGAAGCTTTCTTT,CATSRSFGQGANRKVNTEAFF
TRBV19,NA,TRBJ2-7,NA,TGTGCCAGTAGTAGAAAAGGAGGGCTAGCCGATGTCGGTTCCTACGAGCAGTACTTC,CASSRKGGLADVGSYEQYF
TRBV6-5,NA,TRBJ1-6,NA,TGTGCCAGCACCGGGGGGAAGACTAATGGGTCACCCCTCCACTTT,CASTGGKTNGSPLHF
TRBV20-1,once,TRBJ2-5,NA,TGCAGTGCTAGTTCCAGGGAAGAGACCCAGTACTTC,CSASSREETQYF
TRBV2,NA,TRBJ2-2,TRBD2,TGTGCCAGCAGTGAAAACGGGGGGGCCGTCGGGGAGCTGTTTTTT,CASSENGGAVGELFF
TRBV9,NA,TRBJ1-2,TRBD1,TGTGCCAGCAGCGTAGCGGGACAGGGGACCTATGGCTACACCTTC,CASSVAGQGTYGYTF
TRBV10-2,NA,TRBJ2-2,NA,TGCGCCAGCAGTGAAAGGAGTACCACCGGGGAGCTGTTTTTT,CASSERSTTGELFF
TRBV12-5,once,TRBJ2-2,NA,TGTGCTAGTGGTCCTCTAGCTTTTACCGGGGAGCTGTTTTTT,CASGPLAFTGELFF
TRBV19,NA,TRBJ2-1,NA,TGTGCCAGTAGCCCGGGACATCGACCCGGTGAGCAGTTCTTC,CASSPGHRPGEQFF
TRBV5-4,NA,TRBJ2-7,TRBD1,TGTGCCAGCAGCGCCGGGACAGCGGTCCTATACGAGCAGTACTTC,CASSAGTAVLYEQYF
TRBV6-6,few,TRBJ2-2,NA,TGTGCCAGCAGTTCCTTAAAAGAGCTGTTTTTT,CASSSLKELFF
TRBV30,NA,TRBJ1-2,TRBD1,TGTGCCCTCAACATCGGGACAGGGGCTGATGGCTACACCTTC,CALNIGTGADGYTF
TRBV6-1,NA,TRBJ2-4,NA,TGTGCCAGCAGTGAATCAGGGATCAACATTCAGTACTTC,CASSESGINIQYF
TRBV19,NA,TRBJ1-1,NA,TGTGCCAGTAGTATAGACTCCAGGAACACTGAAGCTTTCTTT,CASSIDSRNTEAFF
TRBV30,once,TRBJ1-1,NA,TGTGCCTGGAGTGTAGGCCCCGAGGGCTTGGGAGGTGAAGCTTTCTTT,CAWSVGPEGLGGEAFF
TRBV5-4,NA,TRBJ2-7,TRBD1,TGTGCCAGCAGCTCCCAGGACAGGTACTACGAGCAGTACTTC,CASSSQDRYYEQYF
TRBV7-2,NA,TRBJ1-1,NA,TGTGCCAGCAGCTTAGTTGTCAGTTTGAACACTGAAGCTTTCTTT,CASSLVVSLNTEAFF
TRBV6-5,NA,TRBJ1-1,TRBD1,TGTGCCAGCAGTTACTTGACAGGGAGGACTGAAGCTTTCTTT,CASSYLTGRTEAFF
TRBV15,NA,TRBJ1-1,TRBD1,TGTGCCACCAGCAGACCACAGGGGGCGGTAACTGAAGCTTTCTTT,CATSRPQGAVTEAFF
TRBV20-1,NA,TRBJ1-2,NA,TGCAGTGCTAGTAAAACAACAGGGAGCTATGGCTACACCTTC,CSASKTTGSYGYTF
TRBV7-6,NA,TRBJ2-1,TRBD2,TGTGCCAGCTCTACTAGCGGGAGAACTGAGCAGTTCTTC,CASSTSGRTEQFF
TRBV9,NA,TRBJ2-1,TRBD2,TGTGCCAGCAGCGTAGTCGCGGGAGGGGGCCCAACCTACAATGAGCAGTTCTTC,CASSVVAGGGPTYNEQFF
TRBV5-1,NA,TRBJ1-2,TRBD1,TGCGCCAGCAGCTTGGTAGCACAGGGGGCTGATGGCTACACCTTC,CASSLVAQGADGYTF
TRBV29-1,NA,TRBJ1-1,NA,TGCAGCGTTGTTTACCAGAAGAACACTGAAGCTTTCTTT,CSVVYQKNTEAFF
TRBV18,few,TRBJ1-1,TRBD1,TGTGCCAGCTCACCATGGGGGACAGGGGACACTGAAGCTTTCTTT,CASSPWGTGDTEAFF
TRBV27,once,TRBJ2-7,NA,TGTGCCAGCAGTATCTACAGGGAAACCTACGAGCAGTACTTC,CASSIYRETYEQYF
TRBV19,NA,TRBJ2-7,TRBD2,TGTGCCAGTAGTTTCGGACTAGCGGCGGGGGAGCAGTACTTC,CASSFGLAAGEQYF
TRBV5-1,NA,TRBJ2-3,TRBD2,TGCGCCAGCAGCCGGTTGCTAGCGGGAGGGGTAGATACGCAGTATTTT,CASSRLLAGGVDTQYF
TRBV11-2,NA,TRBJ1-2,TRBD1,TGTGCCAGCGGGGGTCAGGGGGAAAGGAACTATGGCTACACCTTC,CASGGQGERNYGYTF
TRBV2,NA,TRBJ1-1,TRBD1,TGTGCCAGCAGTGACATACCGGTGACAGGGAAAATAATGAACACTGAAGCTTTCTTT,CASSDIPVTGKIMNTEAFF
TRBV12-3/TRBV12-4,NA,TRBJ1-2,TRBD1,TGTGCCAGCAGTAATCCCCCGGGACAGGGCTACACCTTC,CASSNPPGQGYTF
TRBV11-2,NA,TRBJ2-7,NA,TGTGCCAGCAGCTTAGCGGGAGAACTTCGGGAGCAGTACTTC,CASSLAGELREQYF
TRBV7-2,NA,TRBJ1-6,NA,TGTGCCAGCAGCTTAGTGGCAGAACCTTCAAATTCACCCCTCCACTTT,CASSLVAEPSNSPLHF
TRBV6-2/TRBV6-3,once,TRBJ1-1,NA,TGTGCCAGCAGTCCGGGGGGCCTGGCAAACACTGAAGCTTTCTTT,CASSPGGLANTEAFF
TRBV6-4,NA,TRBJ2-2,NA,TGTGCCAGCAGTGAAAACCGGCAGGGCACCGGGGAGCTGTTTTTT,CASSENRQGTGELFF
TRBV19,NA,TRBJ1-2,TRBD1,TGTGCCAGCGCCCCAGGGGGCTGGGGCTACACCTTC,CASAPGGWGYTF
TRBV19,NA,TRBJ1-5,NA,TGTGCCAGTAGTATTAGGAGGGATAGCAATCAGCCCCAGCATTTT,CASSIRRDSNQPQHF
TRBV24-1,NA,TRBJ2-1,NA,TGTGCCACCAGTGACCGAGTTGCGACTAACAACAATGAGCAGTTCTTC,CATSDRVATNNNEQFF
TRBV19,NA,TRBJ2-7,NA,TGTGCCAGTAGTCCGCAGTGGCAGGGGTCCCTATACGAGCAGTACTTC,CASSPQWQGSLYEQYF
TRBV19,NA,TRBJ1-3,NA,TGTGCCAGTAGTATACTAAACTCTGGAAACACCATATATTTT,CASSILNSGNTIYF
TRBV6-5,NA,TRBJ1-2,TRBD1,TGTGCCAGCAGCCGATCGGGACAGGGGTATGGCTACACCTTC,CASSRSGQGYGYTF
TRBV18,NA,TRBJ2-1,TRBD2,TGTGCCAGCTCCATCAGACTAGCGGGGGTTACCTTCTACAATGAGCAGTTCTTC,CASSIRLAGVTFYNEQFF
TRBV27,NA,TRBJ2-1,TRBD2,TGTGCCAGCAGTTTTCGACCCCCCGGGACTAGCGGGAGGGAGGATGAGCAGTTCTTC,CASSFRPPGTSGREDEQFF
TRBV7-6,NA,TRBJ2-2,NA,TGTGCCAGCAGCTTAGCAGGGGCTAACGGGGAGCTGTTTTTT,CASSLAGANGELFF
TRBV2,NA,TRBJ2-3,NA,TGTGCCAGCATATTAGCTCCCGGAGATACGCAGTATTTT,CASILAPGDTQYF
TRBV4-1,few,TRBJ1-1,NA,TGCGCCAGCAGCCAAGAACAGGGTTCGGCTGAAGCTTTCTTT,CASSQEQGSAEAFF
TRBV5-1,NA,TRBJ1-2,NA,TGCGCCAGCAGCTTGGGAACCCGGGAGTATGGCTACACCTTC,CASSLGTREYGYTF
TRBV19,NA,TRBJ1-1,TRBD1,TGTGCCAGTCAACACCAGGGACAGGGGCACACTGAAGCTTTCTTT,CASQHQGQGHTEAFF
TRBV5-1,few,TRBJ2-7,TRBD2,TGCGCCAGCAGCTTGACTAGCGGGATCCCCAACGAGCAGTACTTC,CASSLTSGIPNEQYF
TRBV5-1,NA,TRBJ1-1,NA,TGCGCCAGCAGCTTGGACAACCCGAGGACTGAAGCTTTCTTT,CASSLDNPRTEAFF